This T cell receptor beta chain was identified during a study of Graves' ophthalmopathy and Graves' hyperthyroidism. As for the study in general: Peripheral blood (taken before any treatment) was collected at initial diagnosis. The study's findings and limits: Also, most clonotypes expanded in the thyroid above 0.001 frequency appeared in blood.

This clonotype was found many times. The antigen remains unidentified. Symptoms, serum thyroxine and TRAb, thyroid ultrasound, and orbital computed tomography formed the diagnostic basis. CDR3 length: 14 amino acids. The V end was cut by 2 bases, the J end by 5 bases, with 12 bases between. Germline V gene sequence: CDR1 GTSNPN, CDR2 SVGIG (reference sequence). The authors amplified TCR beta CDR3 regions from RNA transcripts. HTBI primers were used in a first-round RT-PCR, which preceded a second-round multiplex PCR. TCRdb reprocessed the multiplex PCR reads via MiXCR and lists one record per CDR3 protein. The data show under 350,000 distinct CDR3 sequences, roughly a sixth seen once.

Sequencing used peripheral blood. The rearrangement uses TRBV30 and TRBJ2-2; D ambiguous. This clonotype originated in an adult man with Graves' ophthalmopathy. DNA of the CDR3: TGTGCCTGGAGTTCCTCGTCGTTGACCGGGGAGCTGTTTTTT. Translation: CAWSSSSLTGELFF.